This TCR beta chain was captured in a study of cytomegalovirus exposure and HLA in healthy donors. Concerning this clone itself: The target antigen is unknown.

Study-level findings and limits: When a later analysis compared HLA-associated TCR beta chains with equally common others, the HLA-associated chains turned out to be more clonally expanded and to have lower generation probabilities.

This CDR3 is 15 amino acids long. CDR1 is SGHRS, CDR2 YFSETQ, per germline. V dropped 7 bases and J dropped 4; count of bases not matched to a gene: 10. The PCR was carried out with 60 Vbeta primers and 13 Jbeta primers. Method: immunoSEQ multiplex PCR; TCRdb's copy keeps in-frame clones and lacks some. The table includes 95,000 to 150,000 clones, 66% detected once. This TCR derives from a man aged 18 to 29 in good health and CMV-seronegative. V usage is TRBV5-1 and J usage is TRBJ2-2; TRBD1 matches at 7 bases. Sequencing was performed on PBMCs. The CDR3 spells CASHLGAGGTGELFF. The CDR3 DNA is TGCGCCAGCCACTTGGGGGCAGGGGGCACCGGGGAGCTGTTTTTT.